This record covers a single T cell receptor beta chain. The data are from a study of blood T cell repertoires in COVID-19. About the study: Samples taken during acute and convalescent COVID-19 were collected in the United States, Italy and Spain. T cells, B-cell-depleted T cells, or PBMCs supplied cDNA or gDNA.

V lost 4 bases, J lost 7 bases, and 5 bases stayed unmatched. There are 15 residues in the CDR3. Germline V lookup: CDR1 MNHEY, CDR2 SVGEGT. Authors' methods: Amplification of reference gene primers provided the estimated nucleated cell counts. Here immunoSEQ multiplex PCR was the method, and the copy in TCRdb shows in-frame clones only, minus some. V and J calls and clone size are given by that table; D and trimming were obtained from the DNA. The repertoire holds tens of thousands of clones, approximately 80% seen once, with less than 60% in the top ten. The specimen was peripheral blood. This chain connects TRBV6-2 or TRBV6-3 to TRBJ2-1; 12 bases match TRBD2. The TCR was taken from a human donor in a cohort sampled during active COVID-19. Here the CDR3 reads CASSSRLAGVNEQFF. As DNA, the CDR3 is TGTGCCAGCAGTTCTCGACTAGCGGGAGTAAATGAGCAGTTCTTC.